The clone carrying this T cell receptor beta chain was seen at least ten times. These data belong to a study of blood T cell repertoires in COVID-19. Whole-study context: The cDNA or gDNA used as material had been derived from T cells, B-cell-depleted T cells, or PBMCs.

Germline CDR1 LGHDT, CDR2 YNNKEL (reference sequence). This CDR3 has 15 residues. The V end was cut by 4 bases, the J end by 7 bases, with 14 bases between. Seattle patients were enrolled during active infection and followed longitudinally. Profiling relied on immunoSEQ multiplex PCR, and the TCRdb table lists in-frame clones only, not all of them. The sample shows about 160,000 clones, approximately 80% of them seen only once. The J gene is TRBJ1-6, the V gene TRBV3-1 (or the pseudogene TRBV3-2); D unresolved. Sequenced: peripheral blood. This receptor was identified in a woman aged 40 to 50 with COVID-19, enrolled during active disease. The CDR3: CASSPPRGRNSPLHF. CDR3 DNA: TGTGCCAGCAGCCCCCCTCGGGGAAGAAATTCACCCCTCCACTTT.